A selection of T cell receptor beta chains follows, all from one sample in a study of T cell changes during pregnancy in multiple sclerosis. Produced via immunoSEQ multiplex PCR; TCRdb's table is partial and in-frame only. The sample has roughly 38,000 clones, 75% to 95% seen once. The specimen was CD4+ T cells from peripheral blood mononuclear cells, collected after pregnancy. These receptors all stem from a female donor in good health, enrolled as a control in a pregnancy study. Each CDR3 is given with its conserved first and last residue. Fields, in order: CDR3 protein, V gene, J gene.

CASSLYEGGSYGYTF	TRBV5-1	TRBJ1-2
CASSPPPNTEAFF	TRBV4-1	TRBJ1-1
CASSQVRQVDYGYTF	TRBV4-1	TRBJ1-2
CASSDSASYNEQFF	TRBV25-1	TRBJ2-1
CASSLLEGGELFF	TRBV9	TRBJ2-2
CASSPRQGYQPQHF	TRBV18	TRBJ1-5
CASSSGTPASGELFF	TRBV5-1	TRBJ2-2
CASSRPHVSGQTYNEQFF	TRBV7-9	TRBJ2-1
CASSEMGGLNTEAFF	TRBV6-1	TRBJ1-1
CASSLLPSQYNEQFF	TRBV27	TRBJ2-1
CASSVEPHTSAGELFF	TRBV9	TRBJ2-2
CASTSDSTNYGYTF	TRBV5-1	TRBJ1-2
CASSAGQGVAKINYGYTF	TRBV7-9	TRBJ1-2
CAGYRGAYGYTF	TRBV2	TRBJ1-2
CASRQDRGDYGYTF	TRBV2	TRBJ1-2
CASTPGVAAYEQYF	TRBV9	TRBJ2-7
CASSPGTGVQFF	TRBV7-2	TRBJ2-1
CASSQEYLNTDTQYF	TRBV4-3	TRBJ2-3
CASSFRRERADTQYF	TRBV7-9	TRBJ2-3
CATSRSGSPNEKLFF	TRBV15	TRBJ1-4
CASSLSGETQYF	TRBV5-1	TRBJ2-5
CASSGQGTEAFF	TRBV6-1	TRBJ1-1
CASSPEGQGGNEQYF	TRBV18	TRBJ2-7
CASTADRGREKLFF	TRBV28	TRBJ1-4
CASLFDRGVEKLFF	TRBV2	TRBJ1-4
CASSVGTISYNEQFF	TRBV9	TRBJ2-1
CASRDRGYRGGQPQHF	TRBV28	TRBJ1-5
CATTPTGREQYF	TRBV6-6	TRBJ2-7
CASSLAPGTGSGNEQFF	TRBV5-1	TRBJ2-1
CASFGIAGTTGELFF	TRBV18	TRBJ2-2
CASSYGDRDTEAFF	TRBV28	TRBJ1-1
CASSQEIGQGHYGYTF	TRBV4-3	TRBJ1-2
CASSERTSGRKRTGELFF	TRBV7-2	TRBJ2-2
CASSKTSGHNEQFF	TRBV19	TRBJ2-1
CSALHEGKLFF	TRBV20-1	TRBJ1-4
CASSLPEGETQYF	TRBV4-1	TRBJ2-5
CASKKGEVANEKLFF	TRBV19	TRBJ1-4
CASSQAGQGTEAFF	TRBV4-2	TRBJ1-1
CASTPYPGYNEKLFF	TRBV4-1	TRBJ1-4
CASSPSGPGLPYEQYF	TRBV28	TRBJ2-7
CAIKSRENTEAFF	TRBV10-3	TRBJ1-1
CASSLELVKDTQYF	TRBV5-1	TRBJ2-3
CASWGGEAFF	TRBV28	TRBJ1-1
CAWSVRGNDEQYF	TRBV30	TRBJ2-7
CASGLPSSYNSPLHF	TRBV28	TRBJ1-6
CASSPTGTPETQYF	TRBV18	TRBJ2-5
CASGTLNTGELFF	TRBV10-1	TRBJ2-2
CASSLASNQPQHF	TRBV5-5	TRBJ1-5